The 6 T cell receptor beta chains presented below share a single source sample, sequenced in a study of identical twins. One entry per CDR3 protein results from TCRdb running MiXCR on the 5' RACE reads. The table shows hundreds of thousands of distinct CDR3 sequences, with 11% to 15% occurring only once. The sample comprised memory (CD45RO+) T cells sorted from blood. All receptors come from a woman aged 18-29 years in good health.

This clonotype was seen a single time. The chain combines TRBV14 with TRBJ2-3; the D is unclear. Germline CDR1 is SGHDN and CDR2 is FVKESK. Trimming left V 2 bases short and J 7 bases short, with 13 bases between. CDR3 length: 14 amino acids. The CDR3 protein is CASSQRVSANTQYF. CDR3 coding DNA: TGTGCCAGCAGCCAACGGGTGTCGGCGAATACGCAGTATTTT.

This clonotype was recorded a few times. The genes are TRBV4-2 and TRBJ2-7; perhaps D is TRBD1 or TRBD2 (5 bases each). The CDR3 is 13 amino acids. The V gene's germline CDR1 is LGHNA and CDR2 YNFKEQ. The germline V and J ends were trimmed by 4 bases and 5 bases, with 12 bases remaining between them. This CDR3 reads CASSLGVGDEQYF. CDR3 sequence (DNA): TGTGCCAGCAGCCTGGGGGTTGGGGACGAGCAGTACTTC.

This chain uses TRBV5-1 with TRBJ1-1; D ambiguous. Germline lookup yields CDR1 SGHRS and CDR2 YFSETQ. The CDR3 extends over 14 amino acids. The V and J ends lost 0 bases and 3 bases respectively, with 9 bases between them. The CDR3 reads CASSLGDLDTEAFF. In DNA, the CDR3 is TGCGCCAGCAGCTTGGGTGACTTGGACACTGAAGCTTTCTTT.

The gene calls are TRBV3-1 and TRBJ2-3; D might be TRBD2 (6 bases). CDR1 LGHDT and CDR2 YNNKEL come from the germline V gene (reference sequence). V lost 1 base and J lost 4, with 18 bases in between. The CDR3 totals 17 residues. As DNA, the CDR3 is TGTGCCAGCAGCCAAGGCACCCGACTAGTCTCCTCAGATACGCAGTATTTT. It yields the protein CASSQGTRLVSSDTQYF.

This rearrangement joins TRBV18 to TRBJ2-7; D is ambiguous. V was pared by 2 bases and J by 2 bases, with 10 bases between. Germline CDR1 reads KGHSH; CDR2 reads LQKENI. The CDR3 consists of 14 residues. The CDR3 loop is CASSPGRQAYEQYF. The CDR3 DNA follows: TGTGCCAGCTCACCAGGCCGGCAAGCCTACGAGCAGTACTTC.

In its sample, this clonotype was seen a few times. J is TRBJ2-7 and V is TRBV30; D possibly corresponds to TRBD1 (5 bases). The CDR3 is 12 amino acids. Between the trimmed V and J ends, which lost 4 bases and 7 bases, there was a span of 14 bases. Germline V gene sequence: CDR1 GTSNPN, CDR2 SVGIG (reference sequence). The CDR3 nucleotides are TGTGCCTGGAACCTAGGGGCGGCTGAGCAGTACTTC. This sequence encodes CAWNLGAAEQYF.